A single sample is the source of the 16 T cell receptor beta chains below, sequenced in a study of control samples from healthy donors and cancer patients (dated by TCRdb to about 2020). The library came from the immunoSEQ multiplex PCR assay. TCRdb took over this immuneACCESS table, retaining in-frame rearrangements with V and J assigned. Such tables are incomplete; in checked studies, under half of the missing clones stem from an unresolved V gene, and the remainder is unexplained. In all, the sample holds around 150,000 clones, and around 90% of those were seen once. The ten largest make up 4.9% of the sample. Sequencing was done on a sample of blood. The receptor set was obtained from a man in his thirties or forties in good health.

The CDR3 nucleotides read TGTGCCAGCAGCGGACAGGGGGCGGGCGAGCAGTACTTC. It encodes CASSGQGAGEQYF. V and J are TRBV11-3 and TRBJ2-7; 11 positions agree with TRBD1. CDR1 and CDR2 from the germline V gene are SGHNT and YENEEA. Trimming took 5 bases from V and 6 from J; bases not matched to a gene: 3. The CDR3 totals 13 residues.

V gene TRBV27 combines with J gene TRBJ1-6; no clear D. Trimming stripped 5 bases from V and 2 bases from J, with 10 bases between. The CDR3 consists of 15 residues. Germline-derived CDR1 and CDR2 are MNHEY and SMNVEV (reference sequence). CDR3 in DNA: TGTGCCAGCAGTGAGACCGGCACCTATAATTCACCCCTCCACTTT. It is translated as CASSETGTYNSPLHF.

The rearrangement links TRBV6-4 to TRBJ1-2; a possible D gene is TRBD1 (6 bases). The V end was cut by 6 bases, the J end by 5 bases, with 25 bases between. This CDR3 is built from 17 residues. CDR1 is MRHNA, CDR2 SNTAGT, per germline. The CDR3 protein is CASRTPHRACRDYGYTF. The CDR3 nucleotides read TGTGCCAGCAGAACACCGCACAGGGCCTGCCGGGATTATGGCTACACCTTC.

The chain employs TRBV18 and TRBJ2-3; D remains unclear. Germline V gives CDR1 KGHSH, CDR2 LQKENI. The V gene lost 1 base and the J gene lost 0 bases, with 8 bases spanning the gap. This CDR3 has 15 residues. The DNA for the CDR3 is TGTGCCAGCTCACCACAGGCCGCTAGCACAGATACGCAGTATTTT. Translated, it gives CASSPQAASTDTQYF.

The chain employs TRBV4-2 and TRBJ2-1; weak D call: TRBD2 (5 bases). The CDR3 runs 15 residues. The ends were cut back, 2 bases at V and 5 bases at J, with 13 bases in the middle. Germline V CDR1 and CDR2: LGHNA, YNFKEQ. The CDR3 DNA reads TGTGCCAGCAGCCAATACCTCGAGACTAACAATGAGCAGTTCTTC. This translates into CASSQYLETNNEQFF.

The chain has TRBV29-1 and TRBJ2-3; 10 positions agree with TRBD2. This CDR3 region has 14 residues. With 4 bases clipped from V and 2 bases from J, the junction kept 3 bases outside the gene matches. The germline gives CDR1 SQVTM, CDR2 ANQGSEA. CDR3 sequence: CSVGLAGPTDTQYF. The DNA for the CDR3 is TGCAGCGTTGGACTAGCGGGCCCCACAGATACGCAGTATTTT.

The V and J genes are TRBV11-2 and TRBJ2-7; 9 positions agree with TRBD1. The CDR3 is made up of 16 amino acids. The J segment lost 0 bases and the V segment lost 4 bases, leaving 7 bases of the junction unmatched. Germline lookup yields CDR1 SGHAT and CDR2 FQNNGV. The CDR3 is CASSYIQGASSYEQYF. In DNA form, the CDR3 reads TGTGCCAGCAGCTACATACAGGGGGCATCCTCCTACGAGCAGTACTTC.

This chain joins TRBV27 and TRBJ1-1; perhaps TRBD1 as D (6 bases). Germline CDR1 MNHEY, CDR2 SMNVEV (reference sequence). The CDR3 contains 14 residues. V lost 3 bases and J 4 bases, leaving 12 bases between the germline ends. CDR3 sequence (DNA): TGTGCCAGCAGTTTGACAGGCTGGCTCACTGAAGCTTTCTTT. Translating it yields CASSLTGWLTEAFF.

The rearrangement uses TRBV2 and TRBJ1-4, with TRBD1 as a possible D gene (5 bases). CDR1 and CDR2 (germline): SNHLY, FYNNEI. The CDR3 spans 14 residues. With 5 bases removed from V and 5 bases from J, the gap between germline ends came to 12 bases. The CDR3 coding sequence is TGTGCCAGCAGTACTCAATGGGGGAATGAAAAACTGTTTTTT. Amino acids: CASSTQWGNEKLFF.

This clone was seen a single time. V gene TRBV13 combines with J gene TRBJ2-3, with D possibly TRBD2 on 6 matching bases. Trimming stripped 1 base from V and 6 bases from J, with 8 bases between. The CDR3 sequence is 13 residues long. Germline V gene lookup returns CDR1 PRHDT and CDR2 FYEKMQ (reference sequence). The CDR3 loop is CASSLAGADTQYF. In nucleotides, the CDR3 is TGTGCCAGCAGCTTAGCGGGAGCGGATACGCAGTATTTT.

The chain has TRBV9 and TRBJ2-7; maybe TRBD2 (5 bases). The CDR3 spans 14 residues. CDR1 and CDR2 (germline): SGDLS, YYNGEE. V dropped 0 bases and J dropped 5 bases, with 12 bases sitting between them. CDR3 sequence reads: CASSVGLGGNEQYF. The CDR3 bases are TGTGCCAGCAGCGTAGGGCTAGGAGGCAACGAGCAGTACTTC. Full variable domain (missing parts from reference TRBV9 and TRBJ2-7): DSGVTQTPKHLITATGQRVTLRCSPRSGDLSVYWYQQSLDQGLQFLIQYYNGEERAKGNILERFSAQQFPDLHSELNLSSLELGDSALYFCASSVGLGGNEQYFGPGTRLTVT.

This chain uses TRBV4-3 with TRBJ2-3, with 7 positions matching TRBD2. Losses at the gene ends were 4 bases for V and 4 bases for J; bases not matched to a gene: 8. The V gene's germline CDR1 is LGHNA and CDR2 YSLEER. This CDR3 is built from 15 residues. The CDR3 DNA reads TGCGCCAGCAGCCCGGGGAGAAGCGGGGCAGATACGCAGTATTTT. This encodes CASSPGRSGADTQYF.

The V and J genes are TRBV7-3 and TRBJ1-5; D possibly corresponds to TRBD1 (5 bases). The CDR3 contains 13 residues. V was clipped by 0 bases and J by 5 bases, with 5 bases between them. Germline V gene sequence: CDR1 SGHTA, CDR2 FQGTGA. CDR3 amino acids: CASSLTRDQPQHF. The DNA for the CDR3 is TGTGCCAGCAGCTTAACCAGGGATCAGCCCCAGCATTTT.

This clone was seen only once. The chain couples TRBV21-1 to TRBJ1-3. TRBV21-1 has pseudogene status. The CDR3 is 18 residues long. The CDR3 reads CASSKGAGEGFSGNTIYF. DNA for the CDR3: TGTGCCAGCAGCAAAGGGGCTGGGGAGGGATTTTCTGGAAACACCATATATTTT.

V usage is TRBV4-3 and J usage is TRBJ2-2, with 7 positions matching TRBD1. Trimming removed 3 bases from V and 1 base from J; junction bases left unmatched: 5. The V gene's germline CDR1 is LGHNA and CDR2 YSLEER. The CDR3 is made up of 16 amino acids. CDR3 bases: TGCGCCAGCAGCCACCTGACAGGGATGAACACCGGGGAGCTGTTTTTT. Translating it yields CASSHLTGMNTGELFF.

The sample holds one count of this clone. The chain uses TRBV6-5 and TRBJ2-5, with D uncertain. Trimming removed 0 bases at V and 4 bases at J, with 6 bases between. Looked up from germline, CDR1 is MNHEY and CDR2 is SVGAGI. The CDR3 is 13 amino acids. DNA of the CDR3: TGTGCCAGCAGTTACTCAGGGTTAGAGACCCAGTACTTC. This gives the protein CASSYSGLETQYF.